This T cell receptor (beta chain) was found in a study of cytomegalovirus exposure and HLA in healthy donors. Study-wide results and caveats: Presence/absence analyses supposed approximately even sequencing depth among donors. TCR beta sequences reportedly predicted the HLA-A and HLA-B alleles of most subjects accurately. Most TCR beta V segments were productive about 87% or about 30% of the time in an earlier analysis. Approximately 160 TCR beta chains were listed as cytomegalovirus-associated.

Amplification used 60 Vbeta primers and 13 Jbeta primers. Data came from immunoSEQ multiplex PCR; TCRdb stores just in-frame clones and leaves some out. Among roughly 180,000 clones listed, around 72% were seen once. With regard to this clone: Its antigen remains unknown.

This CDR3 region has 13 residues. Germline-derived CDR1 and CDR2 are KGHSY and FQNENV. Trimming removed 4 bases from V and 8 bases from J, with 14 bases in between. Sequenced material: PBMCs. The TCR sequence derives from a female donor in good health and CMV-seronegative. The V gene is TRBV16, the J gene TRBJ1-1, with unresolved D. The CDR3 region has the DNA TGTGCCAGCAGCCGCGGCTCCCGCCCCGAAGCTTTCTTT. Translation gives CASSRGSRPEAFF.